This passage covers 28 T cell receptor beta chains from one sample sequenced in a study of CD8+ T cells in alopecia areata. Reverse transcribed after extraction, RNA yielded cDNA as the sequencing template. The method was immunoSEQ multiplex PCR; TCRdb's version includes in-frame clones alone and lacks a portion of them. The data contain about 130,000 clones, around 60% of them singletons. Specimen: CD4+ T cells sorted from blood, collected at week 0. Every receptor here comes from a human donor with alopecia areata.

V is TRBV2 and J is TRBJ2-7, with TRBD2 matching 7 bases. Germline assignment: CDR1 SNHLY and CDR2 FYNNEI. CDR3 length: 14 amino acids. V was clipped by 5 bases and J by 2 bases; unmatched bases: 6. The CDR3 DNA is TGTGCCAGCAGTACGCTGGGGGGGGCCTACGAGCAGTACTTC. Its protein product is CASSTLGGAYEQYF.

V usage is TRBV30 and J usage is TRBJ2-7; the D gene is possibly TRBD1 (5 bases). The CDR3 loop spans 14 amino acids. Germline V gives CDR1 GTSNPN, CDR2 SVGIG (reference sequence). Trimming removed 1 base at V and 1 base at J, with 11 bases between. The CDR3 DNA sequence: TGTGCCTGGAGTGGGCAGGGTCGGTCCTACGAGCAGTACTTC. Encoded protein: CAWSGQGRSYEQYF.

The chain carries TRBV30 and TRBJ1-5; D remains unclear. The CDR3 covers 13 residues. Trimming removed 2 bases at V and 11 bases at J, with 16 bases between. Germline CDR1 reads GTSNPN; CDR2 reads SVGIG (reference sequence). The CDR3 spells CAWSLDGQRAQHF. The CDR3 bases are TGTGCCTGGAGTCTGGATGGGCAAAGGGCCCAGCATTTT.

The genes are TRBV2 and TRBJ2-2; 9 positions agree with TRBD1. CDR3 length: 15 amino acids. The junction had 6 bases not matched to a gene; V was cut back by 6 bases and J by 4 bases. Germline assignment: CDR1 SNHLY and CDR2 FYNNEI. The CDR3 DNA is TGTGCCAGCAGCCTGGGACAGGGTATCACCGGGGAGCTGTTTTTT. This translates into CASSLGQGITGELFF.

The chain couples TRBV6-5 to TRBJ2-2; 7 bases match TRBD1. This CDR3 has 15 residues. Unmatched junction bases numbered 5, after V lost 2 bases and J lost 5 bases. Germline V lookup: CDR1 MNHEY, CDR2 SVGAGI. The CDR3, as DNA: TGTGCCAGCAGTTACGAGGGACAGACAACCGGGGAGCTGTTTTTT. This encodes CASSYEGQTTGELFF.

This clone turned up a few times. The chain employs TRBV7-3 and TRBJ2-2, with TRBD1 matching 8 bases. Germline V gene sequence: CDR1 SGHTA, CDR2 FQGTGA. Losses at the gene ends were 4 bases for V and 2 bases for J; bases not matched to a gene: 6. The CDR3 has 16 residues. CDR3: CASSSGRGRNTGELFF. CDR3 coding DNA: TGTGCCAGCAGCTCAGGCAGGGGGCGCAACACCGGGGAGCTGTTTTTT.

CDR3: CASSQDLANSYEQYF. The CDR3 DNA follows: TGCGCCAGCAGCCAAGACCTGGCGAACTCCTACGAGCAGTACTTC. The V and J genes are TRBV4-3 and TRBJ2-7; D remains ambiguous. V lost 0 bases and J lost 0, with 9 bases in between. The CDR3 runs to 15 residues. The germline gives CDR1 LGHNA, CDR2 YSLEER.

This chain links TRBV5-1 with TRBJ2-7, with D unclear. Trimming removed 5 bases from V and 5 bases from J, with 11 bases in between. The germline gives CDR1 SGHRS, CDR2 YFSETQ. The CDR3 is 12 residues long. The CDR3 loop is CASSIMGNEQYF. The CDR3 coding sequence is TGCGCCAGCAGTATCATGGGGAACGAGCAGTACTTC.

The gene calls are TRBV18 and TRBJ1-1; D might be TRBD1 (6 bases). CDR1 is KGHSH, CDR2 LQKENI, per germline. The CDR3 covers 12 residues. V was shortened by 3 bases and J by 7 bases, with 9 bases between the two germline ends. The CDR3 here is CASSPDRHEAFF. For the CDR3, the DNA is TGTGCCAGCTCACCTGACAGGCATGAAGCTTTCTTT.

The CDR3 loop reads CASSWLGQGETQYF. The DNA for the CDR3 is TGCGCCAGCAGCTGGTTGGGACAGGGAGAGACCCAGTACTTC. The chain carries TRBV5-1 and TRBJ2-5; the match to TRBD1 covers 9 bases. The length of the CDR3 is 14 residues. V lost 3 bases and J lost 4; bases outside the gene matches: 4. Germline V lookup: CDR1 SGHRS, CDR2 YFSETQ. Full variable domain (rest looked up from reference TRBV5-1 and TRBJ2-5): KAGVTQTPRYLIKTRGQQVTLSCSPISGHRSVSWYQQTPGQGLQFLFEYFSETQRNKGNFPGRFSGRQFSNSRSEMNVSTLELGDSALYLCASSWLGQGETQYFGPGTRLLVL.

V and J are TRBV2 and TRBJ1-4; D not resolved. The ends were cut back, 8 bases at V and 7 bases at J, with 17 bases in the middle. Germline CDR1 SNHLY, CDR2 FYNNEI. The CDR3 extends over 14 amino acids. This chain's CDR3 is CASGKTGSGEKLFF. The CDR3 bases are TGTGCCAGCGGGAAGACCGGGTCTGGTGAAAAACTGTTTTTT.

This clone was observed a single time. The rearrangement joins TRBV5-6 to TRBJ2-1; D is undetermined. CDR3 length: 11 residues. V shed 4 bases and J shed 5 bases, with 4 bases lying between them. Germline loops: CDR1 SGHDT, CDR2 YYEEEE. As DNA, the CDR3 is TGTGCCAGCAGCCGGGACAATGAGCAGTTCTTC. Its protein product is CASSRDNEQFF.

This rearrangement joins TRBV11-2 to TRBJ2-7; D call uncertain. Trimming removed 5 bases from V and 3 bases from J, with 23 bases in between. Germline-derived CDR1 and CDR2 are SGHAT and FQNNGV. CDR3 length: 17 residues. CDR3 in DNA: TGTGCCAGCAGCCGTAACGGTCGGCGGCCCGCAGACTACGAGCAGTACTTC. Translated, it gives CASSRNGRRPADYEQYF.

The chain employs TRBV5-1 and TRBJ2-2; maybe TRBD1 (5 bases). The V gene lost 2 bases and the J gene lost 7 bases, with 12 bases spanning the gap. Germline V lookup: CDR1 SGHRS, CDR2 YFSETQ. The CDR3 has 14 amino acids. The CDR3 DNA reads TGCGCCAGCAGCTTCGCAGGGTATGGCGGGGAGCTGTTTTTT. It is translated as CASSFAGYGGELFF. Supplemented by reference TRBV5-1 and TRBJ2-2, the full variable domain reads KAGVTQTPRYLIKTRGQQVTLSCSPISGHRSVSWYQQTPGQGLQFLFEYFSETQRNKGNFPGRFSGRQFSNSRSEMNVSTLELGDSALYLCASSFAGYGGELFFGEGSRLTVL.

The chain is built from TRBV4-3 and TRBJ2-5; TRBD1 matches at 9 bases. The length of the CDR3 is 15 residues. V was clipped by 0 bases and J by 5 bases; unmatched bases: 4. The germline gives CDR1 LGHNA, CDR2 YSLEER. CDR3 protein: CASSQDDRGKETQYF. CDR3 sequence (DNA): TGCGCCAGCAGCCAAGATGACAGGGGGAAGGAGACCCAGTACTTC.

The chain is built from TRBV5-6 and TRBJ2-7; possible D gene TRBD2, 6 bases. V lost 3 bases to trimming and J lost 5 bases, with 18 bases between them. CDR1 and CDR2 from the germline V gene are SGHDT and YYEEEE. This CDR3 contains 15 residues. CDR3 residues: CASSWRRLDGDEQYF. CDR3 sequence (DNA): TGTGCCAGCAGCTGGAGGCGACTAGACGGAGACGAGCAGTACTTC.

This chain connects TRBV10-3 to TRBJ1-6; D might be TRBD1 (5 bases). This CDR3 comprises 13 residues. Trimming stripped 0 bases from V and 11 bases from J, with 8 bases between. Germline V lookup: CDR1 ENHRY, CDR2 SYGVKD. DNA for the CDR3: TGTGCCATCAGTGAGTCGGGGGGGACACCCCTCCACTTT. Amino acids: CAISESGGTPLHF.

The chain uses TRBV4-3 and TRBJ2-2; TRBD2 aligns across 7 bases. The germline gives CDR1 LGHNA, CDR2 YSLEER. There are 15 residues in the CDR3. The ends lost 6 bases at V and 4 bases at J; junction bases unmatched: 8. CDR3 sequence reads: CASSPVGGSTGELFF. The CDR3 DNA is TGCGCCAGCAGTCCGGTCGGGGGGAGCACCGGGGAGCTGTTTTTT.

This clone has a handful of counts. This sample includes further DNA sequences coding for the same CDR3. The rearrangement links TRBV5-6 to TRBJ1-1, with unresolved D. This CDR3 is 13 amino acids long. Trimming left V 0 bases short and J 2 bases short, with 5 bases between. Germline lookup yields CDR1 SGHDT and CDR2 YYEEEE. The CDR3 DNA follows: TGTGCCAGCAGCTTGGCTAGAAACACTGAAGCTTTCTTT. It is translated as CASSLARNTEAFF.

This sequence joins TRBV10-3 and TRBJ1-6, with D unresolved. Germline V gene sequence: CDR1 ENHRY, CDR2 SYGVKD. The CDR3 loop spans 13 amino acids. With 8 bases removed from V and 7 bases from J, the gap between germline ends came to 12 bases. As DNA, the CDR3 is TGTGCCATCGGGAGAACAGTCAATTCACCCCTCCACTTT. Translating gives CAIGRTVNSPLHF.

The CDR3 bases are TGTGCCTGGAGCGACCGGGAGGTCTCTGGCTACACCTTC. This codes for CAWSDREVSGYTF. The V and J genes are TRBV30 and TRBJ1-2; D gene uncertain. This CDR3 comprises 13 residues. Germline CDR1 reads GTSNPN; CDR2 reads SVGIG (reference sequence). The V end was cut by 3 bases, the J end by 7 bases, with 15 bases between.

The CDR3 DNA is TGCGCCAGCAGCCAAGATTTAAGACAAGGCAATGAGCAGTTCTTC. This translates into CASSQDLRQGNEQFF. The J gene is TRBJ2-1, the V gene TRBV4-3, with D unresolved. The CDR3 spans 15 residues. V was trimmed by 0 bases and J by 6 bases, leaving 12 bases between them. CDR1 is LGHNA and CDR2 is YSLEER in the germline V gene.

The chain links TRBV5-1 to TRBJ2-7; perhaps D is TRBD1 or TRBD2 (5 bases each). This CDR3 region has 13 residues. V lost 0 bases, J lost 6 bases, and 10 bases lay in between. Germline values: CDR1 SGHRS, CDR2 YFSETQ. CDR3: CASSLGGPAEQYF. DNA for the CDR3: TGCGCCAGCAGCTTGGGGGGACCAGCCGAGCAGTACTTC.

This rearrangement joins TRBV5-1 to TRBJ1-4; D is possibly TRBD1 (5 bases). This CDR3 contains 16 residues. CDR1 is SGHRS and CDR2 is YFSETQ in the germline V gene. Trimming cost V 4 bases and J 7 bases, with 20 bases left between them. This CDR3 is CASSATTGTGSEKLFF. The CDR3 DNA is TGCGCCAGCAGCGCAACCACCGGGACCGGCAGTGAAAAACTGTTTTTT.

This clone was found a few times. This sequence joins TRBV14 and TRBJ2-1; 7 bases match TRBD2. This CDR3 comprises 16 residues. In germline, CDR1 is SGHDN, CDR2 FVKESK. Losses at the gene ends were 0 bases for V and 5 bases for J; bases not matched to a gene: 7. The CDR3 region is CASSQDDGGSHNEQFF. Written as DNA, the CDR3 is TGTGCCAGCAGCCAAGATGACGGGGGGTCCCACAATGAGCAGTTCTTC.

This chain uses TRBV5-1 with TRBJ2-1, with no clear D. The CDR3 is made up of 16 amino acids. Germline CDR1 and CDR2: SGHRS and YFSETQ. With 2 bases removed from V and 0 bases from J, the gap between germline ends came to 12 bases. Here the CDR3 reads CASSLNSVSSYNEQFF. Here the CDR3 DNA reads TGCGCCAGCAGCTTAAACAGCGTGAGCTCCTACAATGAGCAGTTCTTC.

The CDR3 loop reads CASSLAGWDTDEKLFF. DNA for the CDR3: TGTGCCAGCAGCTTGGCCGGGTGGGACACTGATGAAAAACTGTTTTTT. The chain carries TRBV5-6 and TRBJ1-4, with D perhaps TRBD1 (6 bases). CDR3 length: 16 amino acids. Trimming took off 0 bases at V and 6 bases at J, with 15 bases between the two ends. The germline gives CDR1 SGHDT, CDR2 YYEEEE.

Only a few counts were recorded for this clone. The CDR3 region is CASNLRAGETQYF. The CDR3 DNA follows: TGTGCCAGCAACCTCCGGGCGGGGGAGACCCAGTACTTC. This chain links TRBV27 with TRBJ2-5, with TRBD2 as a possible D gene (6 bases). This CDR3 has 13 amino acids. Germline loops: CDR1 MNHEY, CDR2 SMNVEV (reference sequence). Trimming shortened V by 7 bases and J by 5 bases, and 14 bases separated the two germline ends.